The clone carrying this T cell receptor (beta chain) was seen repeatedly, ten times or more. Its target is unknown. This specimen comes from a study of neurological immune-mediated disorders. Regarding the study as a whole: Because no CDR3 amino acid sequences were shared across subjects by expanded clones, private repertoires were suggested in all groups.

The output of every sequencing run, over 190 million TCR-beta sequences, came from 15-18 subjects. TCRdb reprocessed the 5' RACE reads via MiXCR and lists one record per CDR3 protein. In the table there are some 38,000 distinct CDR3 sequences, roughly 5% of which are singletons. Serving as healthy controls were blood bank volunteers based in Maryland, USA. Sorted libraries were made with some 930,000 CD4+ or CD8+ T cells. This CDR3 is built from 13 residues. V lost 5 bases and J lost 6, with 10 bases in between. This TCR derives from a man in his late teens or twenties in good health. Sequenced sample: CD4+ T cells from blood. V gene TRBV12-3 or TRBV12-4 combines with J gene TRBJ2-2, with D tentatively TRBD1 (6 bases). The CDR3, as DNA: TGTGCCAGCAGTGTGGACAGTGCCGGGGAGCTGTTTTTT. Protein sequence: CASSVDSAGELFF.